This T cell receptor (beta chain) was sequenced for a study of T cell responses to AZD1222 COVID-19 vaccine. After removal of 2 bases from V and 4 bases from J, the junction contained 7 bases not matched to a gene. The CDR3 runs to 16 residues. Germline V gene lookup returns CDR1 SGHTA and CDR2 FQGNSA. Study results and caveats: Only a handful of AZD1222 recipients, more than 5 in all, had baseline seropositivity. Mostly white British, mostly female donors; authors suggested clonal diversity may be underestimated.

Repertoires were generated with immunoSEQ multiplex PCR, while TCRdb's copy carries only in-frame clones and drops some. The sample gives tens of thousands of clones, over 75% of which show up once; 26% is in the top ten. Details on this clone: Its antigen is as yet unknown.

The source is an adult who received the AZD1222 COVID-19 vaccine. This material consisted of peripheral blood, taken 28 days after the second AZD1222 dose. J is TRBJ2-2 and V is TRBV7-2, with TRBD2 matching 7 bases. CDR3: CASSLKASGVTGELFF. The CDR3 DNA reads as TGTGCCAGCAGCTTAAAGGCTAGCGGAGTCACCGGGGAGCTGTTTTTT.